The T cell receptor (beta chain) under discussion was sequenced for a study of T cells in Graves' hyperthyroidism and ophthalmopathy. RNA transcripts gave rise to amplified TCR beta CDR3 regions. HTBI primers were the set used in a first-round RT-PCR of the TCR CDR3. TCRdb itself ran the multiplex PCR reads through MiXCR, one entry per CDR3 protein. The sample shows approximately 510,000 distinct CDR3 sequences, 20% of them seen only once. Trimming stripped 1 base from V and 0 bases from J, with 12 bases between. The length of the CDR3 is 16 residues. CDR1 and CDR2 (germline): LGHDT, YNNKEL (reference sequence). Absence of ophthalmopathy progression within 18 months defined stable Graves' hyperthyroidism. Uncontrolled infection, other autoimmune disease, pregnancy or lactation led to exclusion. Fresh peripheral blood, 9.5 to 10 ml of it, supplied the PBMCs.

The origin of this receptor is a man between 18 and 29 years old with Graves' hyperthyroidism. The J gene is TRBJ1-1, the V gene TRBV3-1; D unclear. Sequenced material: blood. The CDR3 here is CASSQAGRVMNTEAFF. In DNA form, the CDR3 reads TGTGCCAGCAGCCAAGCTGGGAGGGTTATGAACACTGAAGCTTTCTTT.